The clone carrying this T cell receptor beta chain was counted a few times. The CDR3 totals 11 residues. In germline, CDR1 is LGHDT, CDR2 YNNKEL (reference sequence). Trimming left V 2 bases short and J 6 bases short, with 4 bases between. These data belong to a study of Graves' ophthalmopathy and Graves' hyperthyroidism. Where ophthalmopathy was present, donors had moderate-to-severe activity, CAS ≥3, NOSPECS ≥4 and duration under 3 months. Amplifying from RNA transcripts, the study obtained TCR beta CDR3 regions. HTBI-primed RT-PCR formed the first round, and a multiplex PCR formed the second. TCRdb redid the calling of the multiplex PCR reads with MiXCR, one entry per CDR3 protein. The sample includes approximately 480,000 distinct CDR3 sequences, approximately 15% of them seen just once.

The V and J genes are TRBV3-1 and TRBJ2-5; D is unclear. This TCR was sampled from a woman aged 25-40 years with Graves' ophthalmopathy. Sequenced sample: blood. CDR3 nucleotide sequence: TGTGCCAGCAGCCAATACAAGACCCAGTACTTC. Translation gives CASSQYKTQYF.